This TCR beta chain was documented in a study of vaccination and CD4 T cells after COVID-19. Overall study context: Convalescent persons amounted to six males plus four females, two of whom were Hispanic. Cellular stimulation was performed using overlapping spike peptides derived from SARS-CoV-2, HCoV-NL63, HCoV-OC43 and HCoV-229E. General study findings and limits: There was no significant change from around 21 to 38 median reactive clonotypes.

Treatment indicated: roughly ten-day PBMC culture with coronavirus spike peptide pools or control peptides (ViraFEST assay). Peptide pools at approximately 10 ug/ml and IL-2 at approximately 11 IU/ml were added to cultures of two million PBMCs per well. This CDR3 has 11 amino acids. Germline V CDR1 and CDR2: SNHLY, FYNNEI. To note about this clonotype: Its antigen remains unknown. A read error may produce the germline difference seen at one junction end.

Researchers used the Oncomine TCR Beta short-read assay to sequence DNA from cultured CD4+ T cells. TCRdb re-called the PCR reads through MiXCR, storing one row per CDR3 protein. The table lists about 21,000 distinct CDR3 sequences, approximately 50% of them singletons, with approximately 9% in the top ten. This clonotype was sampled from a human donor who had recovered from COVID-19. V gene TRBV2 combines with J gene TRBJ2-7; D is uncertain. The sequencing input was CD4+ T cells from blood, cultured in vitro. The CDR3, as DNA: TGTGCCAGCAGTGGGATGGGCGAGCTGTACTTC. Its translation is CASSGMGELYF.